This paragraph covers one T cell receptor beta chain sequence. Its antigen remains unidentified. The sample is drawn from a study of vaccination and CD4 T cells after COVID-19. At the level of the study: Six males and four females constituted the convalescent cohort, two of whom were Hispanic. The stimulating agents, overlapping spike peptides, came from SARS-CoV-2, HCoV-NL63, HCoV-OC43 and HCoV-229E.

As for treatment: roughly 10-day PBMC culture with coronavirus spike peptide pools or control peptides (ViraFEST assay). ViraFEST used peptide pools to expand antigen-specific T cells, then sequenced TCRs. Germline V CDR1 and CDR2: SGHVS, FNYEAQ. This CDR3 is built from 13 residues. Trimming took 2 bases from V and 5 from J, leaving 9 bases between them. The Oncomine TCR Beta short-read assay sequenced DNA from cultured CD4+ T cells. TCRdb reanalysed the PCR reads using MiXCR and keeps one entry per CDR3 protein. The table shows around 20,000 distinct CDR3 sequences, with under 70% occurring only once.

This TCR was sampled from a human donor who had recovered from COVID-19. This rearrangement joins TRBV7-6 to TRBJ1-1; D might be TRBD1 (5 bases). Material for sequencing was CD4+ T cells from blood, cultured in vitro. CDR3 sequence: CASSLMGGTEAFF. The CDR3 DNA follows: TGTGCCAGCAGCTTAATGGGGGGGACTGAAGCTTTCTTT.